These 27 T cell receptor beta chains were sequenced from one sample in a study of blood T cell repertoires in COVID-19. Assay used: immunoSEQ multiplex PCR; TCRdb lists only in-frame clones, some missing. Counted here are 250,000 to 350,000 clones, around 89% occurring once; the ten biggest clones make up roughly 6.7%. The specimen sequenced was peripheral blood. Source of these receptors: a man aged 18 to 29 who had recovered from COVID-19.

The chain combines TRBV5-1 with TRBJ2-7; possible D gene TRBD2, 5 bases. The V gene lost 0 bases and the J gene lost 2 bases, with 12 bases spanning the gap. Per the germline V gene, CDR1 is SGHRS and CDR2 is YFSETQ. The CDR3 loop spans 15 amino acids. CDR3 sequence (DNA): TGCGCCAGCAGCTTGGACGGACTTTTGACCTACGAGCAGTACTTC. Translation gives CASSLDGLLTYEQYF. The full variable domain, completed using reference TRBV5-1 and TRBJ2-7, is KAGVTQTPRYLIKTRGQQVTLSCSPISGHRSVSWYQQTPGQGLQFLFEYFSETQRNKGNFPGRFSGRQFSNSRSEMNVSTLELGDSALYLCASSLDGLLTYEQYFGPGTRLTVT.

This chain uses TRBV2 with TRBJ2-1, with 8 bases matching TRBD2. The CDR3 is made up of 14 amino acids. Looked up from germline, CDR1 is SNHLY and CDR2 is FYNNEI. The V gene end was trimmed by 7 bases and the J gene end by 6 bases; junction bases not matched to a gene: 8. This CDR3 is CASTRGGAINEQFF. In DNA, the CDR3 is TGTGCCAGCACCCGGGGGGGGGCAATCAATGAGCAGTTCTTC.

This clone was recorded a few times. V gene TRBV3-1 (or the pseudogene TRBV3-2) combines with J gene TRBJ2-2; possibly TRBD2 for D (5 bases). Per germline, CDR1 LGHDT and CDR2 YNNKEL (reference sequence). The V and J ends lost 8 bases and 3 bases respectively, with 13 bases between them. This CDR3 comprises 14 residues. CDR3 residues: CASGDSRDTGELFF. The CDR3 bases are TGTGCCAGCGGAGACTCGCGGGACACCGGGGAGCTGTTTTTT.

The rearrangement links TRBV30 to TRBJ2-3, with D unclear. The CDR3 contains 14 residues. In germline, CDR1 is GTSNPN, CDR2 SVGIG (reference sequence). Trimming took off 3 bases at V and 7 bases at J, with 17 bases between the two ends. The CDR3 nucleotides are TGTGCCTGGAGCGCTAATCCAACCACTTATACGCAGTATTTT. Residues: CAWSANPTTYTQYF.

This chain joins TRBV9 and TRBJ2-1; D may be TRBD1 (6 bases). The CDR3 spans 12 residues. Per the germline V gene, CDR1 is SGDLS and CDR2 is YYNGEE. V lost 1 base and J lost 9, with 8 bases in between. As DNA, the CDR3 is TGTGCCAGCAGCGTACAGGGGATTGAGCAGTTCTTC. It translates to CASSVQGIEQFF.

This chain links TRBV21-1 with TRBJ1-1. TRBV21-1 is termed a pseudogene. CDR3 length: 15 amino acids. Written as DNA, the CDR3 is TGTGCCAGCATCTCTTGGAGAAACTCGAACACTGAAGCTTTCTTT. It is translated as CASISWRNSNTEAFF.

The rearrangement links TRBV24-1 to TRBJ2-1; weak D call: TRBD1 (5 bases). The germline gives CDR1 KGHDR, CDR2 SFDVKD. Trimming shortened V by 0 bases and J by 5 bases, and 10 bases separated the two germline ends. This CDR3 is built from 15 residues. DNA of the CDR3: TGTGCCACCAGTGATTTGGGGGCAGGAAACAATGAGCAGTTCTTC. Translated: CATSDLGAGNNEQFF.

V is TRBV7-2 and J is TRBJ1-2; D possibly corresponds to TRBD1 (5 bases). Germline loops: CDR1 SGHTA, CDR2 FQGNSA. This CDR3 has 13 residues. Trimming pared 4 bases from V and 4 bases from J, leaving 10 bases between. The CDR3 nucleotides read TGTGCCAGCAGCTCAGGGTCAGCCTATGGCTACACCTTC. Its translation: CASSSGSAYGYTF.

The CDR3, as DNA: TGTGCCAGCAGCCCCATGAACACTGAAGCTTTCTTT. It specifies CASSPMNTEAFF. This chain joins TRBV12-3 or TRBV12-4 and TRBJ1-1; D ambiguous. CDR3 length: 12 amino acids. Deletions cut 6 bases from V and 0 bases from J, with 5 bases between.

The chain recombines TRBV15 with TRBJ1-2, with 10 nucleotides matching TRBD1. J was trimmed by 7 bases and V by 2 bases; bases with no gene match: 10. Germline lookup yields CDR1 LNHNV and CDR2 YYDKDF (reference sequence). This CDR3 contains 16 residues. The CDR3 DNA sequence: TGTGCCACCAGCAGAACCCTGACAGGGGGCGAAAGTGGCTACACCTTC. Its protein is CATSRTLTGGESGYTF.

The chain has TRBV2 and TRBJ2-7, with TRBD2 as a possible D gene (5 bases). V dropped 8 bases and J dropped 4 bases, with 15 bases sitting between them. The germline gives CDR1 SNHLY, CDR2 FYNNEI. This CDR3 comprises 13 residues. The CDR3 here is CASLREVRYEQYF. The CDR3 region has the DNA TGTGCCAGCCTCCGGGAAGTACGTTACGAGCAGTACTTC.

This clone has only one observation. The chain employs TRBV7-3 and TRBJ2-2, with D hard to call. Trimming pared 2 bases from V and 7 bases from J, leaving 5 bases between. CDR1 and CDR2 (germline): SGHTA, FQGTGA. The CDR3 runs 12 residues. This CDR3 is CASSLRSGELFF. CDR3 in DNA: TGTGCCAGCAGCTTACGGAGCGGGGAGCTGTTTTTT. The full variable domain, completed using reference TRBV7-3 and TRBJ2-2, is GAGVSQTPSNKVTEKGKYVELRCDPISGHTALYWYRQSLGQGPEFLIYFQGTGAADDSGLPNDRFFAVRPEGSVSTLKIQRTERGDSAVYLCASSLRSGELFFGEGSRLTVL.

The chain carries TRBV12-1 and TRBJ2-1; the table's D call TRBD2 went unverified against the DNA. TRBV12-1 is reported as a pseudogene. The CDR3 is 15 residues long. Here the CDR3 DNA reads TGTGCCAGCAGCTTAGGACTAGCGGGAGACAATGAGCAGTTCTTC. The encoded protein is CASSLGLAGDNEQFF.

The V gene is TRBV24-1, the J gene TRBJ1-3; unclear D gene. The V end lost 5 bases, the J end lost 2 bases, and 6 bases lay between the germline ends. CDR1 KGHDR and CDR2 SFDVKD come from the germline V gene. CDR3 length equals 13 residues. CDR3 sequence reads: CATSGGPGNTIYF. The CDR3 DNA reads TGTGCCACCAGTGGAGGGCCTGGAAACACCATATATTTT.

CDR3 DNA: TGCGCCAGCAGCCTAGGACAGGGCACGCAGTATTTT. It translates to CASSLGQGTQYF. The rearrangement uses TRBV5-1 and TRBJ2-3; TRBD1 matches 8 bases. Per germline, CDR1 SGHRS and CDR2 YFSETQ. The CDR3 is 12 residues long. V lost 4 bases to trimming and J lost 9 bases; unmatched junction nucleotides: 4.

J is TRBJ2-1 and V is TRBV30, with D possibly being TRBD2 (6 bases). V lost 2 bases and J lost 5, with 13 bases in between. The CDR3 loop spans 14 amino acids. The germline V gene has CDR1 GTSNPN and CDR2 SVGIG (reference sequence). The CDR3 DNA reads TGTGCCTGGAGTTGGGGGGACCCCAACAATGAGCAGTTCTTC. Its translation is CAWSWGDPNNEQFF.

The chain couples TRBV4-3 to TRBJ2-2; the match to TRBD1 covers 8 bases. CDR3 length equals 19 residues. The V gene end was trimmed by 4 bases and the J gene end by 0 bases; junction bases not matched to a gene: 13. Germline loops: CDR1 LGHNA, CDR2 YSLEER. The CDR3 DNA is TGCGCCAGCAGCCGCGATCGGGGACAGGACCCCACGAACACCGGGGAGCTGTTTTTT. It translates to CASSRDRGQDPTNTGELFF.

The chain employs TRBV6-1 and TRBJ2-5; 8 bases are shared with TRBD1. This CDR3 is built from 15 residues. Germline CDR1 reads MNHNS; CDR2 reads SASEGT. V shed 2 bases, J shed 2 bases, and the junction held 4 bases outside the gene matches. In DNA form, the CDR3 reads TGTGCCAGCAGTGAACGAGGACAGGGTCAAGAGACCCAGTACTTC. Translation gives CASSERGQGQETQYF.

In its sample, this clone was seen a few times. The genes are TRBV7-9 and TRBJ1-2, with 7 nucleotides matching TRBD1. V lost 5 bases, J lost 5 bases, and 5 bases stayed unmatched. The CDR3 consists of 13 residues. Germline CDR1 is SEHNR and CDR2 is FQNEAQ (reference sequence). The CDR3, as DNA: TGTGCCAGCAGCGCTGCACAGGGGTATGGCTACACCTTC. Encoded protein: CASSAAQGYGYTF.

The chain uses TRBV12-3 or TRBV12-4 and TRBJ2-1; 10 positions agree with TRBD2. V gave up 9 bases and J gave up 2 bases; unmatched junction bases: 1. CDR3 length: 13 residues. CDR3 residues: CARGLAAYNEQFF. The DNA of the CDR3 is TGTGCCAGAGGACTAGCGGCCTACAATGAGCAGTTCTTC.

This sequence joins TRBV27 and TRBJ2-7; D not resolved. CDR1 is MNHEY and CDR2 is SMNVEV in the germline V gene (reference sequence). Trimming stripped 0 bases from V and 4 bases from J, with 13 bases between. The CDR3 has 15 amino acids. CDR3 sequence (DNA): TGTGCCAGCAGTTTATCGATGCAGCAACAGTACGAGCAGTACTTC. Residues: CASSLSMQQQYEQYF.

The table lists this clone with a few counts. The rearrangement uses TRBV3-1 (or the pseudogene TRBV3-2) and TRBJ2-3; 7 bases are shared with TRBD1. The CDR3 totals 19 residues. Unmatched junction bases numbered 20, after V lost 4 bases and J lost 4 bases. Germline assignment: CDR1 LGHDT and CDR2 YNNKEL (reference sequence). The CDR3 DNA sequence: TGTGCCAGCAGCCTTACGGACAGGCTCCTAAAAGGTGGCGCAGATACGCAGTATTTT. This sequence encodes CASSLTDRLLKGGADTQYF.

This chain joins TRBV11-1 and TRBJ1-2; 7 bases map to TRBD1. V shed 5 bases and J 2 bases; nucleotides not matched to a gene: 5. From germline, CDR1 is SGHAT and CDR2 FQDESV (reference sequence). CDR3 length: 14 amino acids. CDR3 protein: CASSVATGNYGYTF. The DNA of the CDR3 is TGTGCCAGCAGCGTCGCGACAGGGAACTATGGCTACACCTTC.

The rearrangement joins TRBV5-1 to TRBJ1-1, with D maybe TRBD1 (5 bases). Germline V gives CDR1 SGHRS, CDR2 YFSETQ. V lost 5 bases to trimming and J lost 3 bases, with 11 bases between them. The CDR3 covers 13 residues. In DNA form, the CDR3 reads TGCGCCAGCAGAAGGTGGGGGGACACTGAAGCTTTCTTT. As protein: CASRRWGDTEAFF.

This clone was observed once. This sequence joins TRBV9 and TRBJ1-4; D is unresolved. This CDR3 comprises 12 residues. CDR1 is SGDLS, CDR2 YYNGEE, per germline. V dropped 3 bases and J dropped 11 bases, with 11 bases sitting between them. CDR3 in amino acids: CASSGIRGKLFF. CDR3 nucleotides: TGTGCCAGCAGCGGTATTAGAGGGAAACTGTTTTTT. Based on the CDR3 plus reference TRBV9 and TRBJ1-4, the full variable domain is DSGVTQTPKHLITATGQRVTLRCSPRSGDLSVYWYQQSLDQGLQFLIQYYNGEERAKGNILERFSAQQFPDLHSELNLSSLELGDSALYFCASSGIRGKLFFGSGTQLSVL.

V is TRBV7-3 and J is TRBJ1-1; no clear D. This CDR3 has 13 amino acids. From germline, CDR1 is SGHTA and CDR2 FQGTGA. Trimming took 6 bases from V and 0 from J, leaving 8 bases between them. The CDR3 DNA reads TGTGCCAGCAGTGGAGGGATGAACACTGAAGCTTTCTTT. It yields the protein CASSGGMNTEAFF.

CDR3 sequence: CASSSGTHNIGETQYF. The CDR3 nucleotides read TGCGCCAGCAGCTCGGGAACGCATAATATCGGAGAGACCCAGTACTTC. The chain employs TRBV5-1 and TRBJ2-5; possible D gene TRBD2, 5 bases. The germline gives CDR1 SGHRS, CDR2 YFSETQ. The V end was cut by 3 bases, the J end by 4 bases, with 19 bases between. The CDR3 spans 16 residues.